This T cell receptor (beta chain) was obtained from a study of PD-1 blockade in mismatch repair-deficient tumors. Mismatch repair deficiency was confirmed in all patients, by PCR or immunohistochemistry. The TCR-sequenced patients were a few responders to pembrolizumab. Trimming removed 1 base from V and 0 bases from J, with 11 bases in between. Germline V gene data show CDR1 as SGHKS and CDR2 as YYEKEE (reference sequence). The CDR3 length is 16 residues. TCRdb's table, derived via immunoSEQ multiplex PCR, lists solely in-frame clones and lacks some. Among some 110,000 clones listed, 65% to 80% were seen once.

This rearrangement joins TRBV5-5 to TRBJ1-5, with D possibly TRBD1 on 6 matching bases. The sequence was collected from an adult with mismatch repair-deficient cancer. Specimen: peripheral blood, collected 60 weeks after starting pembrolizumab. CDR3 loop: CASSLRTGYSNQPQHF. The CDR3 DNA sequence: TGTGCCAGCAGCTTGAGAACAGGGTATAGCAATCAGCCCCAGCATTTT.